This paragraph reports one T cell receptor (beta chain). This sample is drawn from a study of blood T cell repertoires in COVID-19. Study-level information: Samples came from the United States, Italy and Spain, spanning acute and convalescent COVID-19. Sample material is recorded as cDNA or gDNA derived from T cells, B-cell-depleted T cells, or PBMCs.

In germline, CDR1 is MDHEN, CDR2 SYDVKM. This CDR3 has 14 amino acids. V lost 7 bases and J 7 bases, leaving 16 bases between the germline ends. Source study methods: Reference gene primer amplification yielded estimated nucleated cell counts. The method was immunoSEQ multiplex PCR; TCRdb's version includes in-frame clones alone and lacks a portion of them. V and J calls and clone size come straight from that table; D and trimming were deduced from the DNA. The repertoire holds about 54,000 clones, with almost 85% as singletons. Sequences were obtained from peripheral blood. The sequence derives from a human donor in a cohort sampled during active COVID-19. The V call is TRBV28, the J call TRBJ1-4; tentative D call: TRBD1 (5 bases). CDR3 sequence (DNA): TGTGCCAGCACGCTTCTGGGAGGGGCTGAAAAACTGTTTTTT. It encodes CASTLLGGAEKLFF.